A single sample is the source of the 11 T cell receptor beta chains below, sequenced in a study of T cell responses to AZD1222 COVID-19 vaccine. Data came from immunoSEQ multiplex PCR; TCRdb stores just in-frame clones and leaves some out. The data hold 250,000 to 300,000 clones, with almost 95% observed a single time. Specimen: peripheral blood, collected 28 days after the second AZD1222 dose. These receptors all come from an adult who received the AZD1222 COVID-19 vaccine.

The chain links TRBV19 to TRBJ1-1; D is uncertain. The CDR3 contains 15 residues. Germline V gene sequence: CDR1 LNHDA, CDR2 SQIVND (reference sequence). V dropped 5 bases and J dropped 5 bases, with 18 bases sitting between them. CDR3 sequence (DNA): TGTGCCAGTAGTCTCCTGACCTCCGGAGAAACTGAAGCTTTCTTT. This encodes CASSLLTSGETEAFF.

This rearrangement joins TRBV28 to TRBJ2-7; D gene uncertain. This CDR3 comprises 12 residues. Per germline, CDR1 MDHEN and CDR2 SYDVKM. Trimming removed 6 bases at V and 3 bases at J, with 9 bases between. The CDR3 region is CASSRARYEQYF. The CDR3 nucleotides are TGTGCCAGCAGCCGGGCCCGCTACGAGCAGTACTTC.

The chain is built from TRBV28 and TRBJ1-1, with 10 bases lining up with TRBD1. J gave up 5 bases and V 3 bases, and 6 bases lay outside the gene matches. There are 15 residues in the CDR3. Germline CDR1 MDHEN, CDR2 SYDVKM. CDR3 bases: TGTGCCAGCAGTTTCCCGACAGGGGGCGAAACTGAAGCTTTCTTT. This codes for CASSFPTGGETEAFF.

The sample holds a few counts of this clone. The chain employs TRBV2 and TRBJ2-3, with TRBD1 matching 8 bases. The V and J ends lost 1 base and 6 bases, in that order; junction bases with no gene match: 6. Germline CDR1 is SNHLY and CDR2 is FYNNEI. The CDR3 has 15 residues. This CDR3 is CASSEGDTGGDTQYF. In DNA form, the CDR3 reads TGTGCCAGCAGTGAAGGGGATACAGGGGGGGATACGCAGTATTTT.

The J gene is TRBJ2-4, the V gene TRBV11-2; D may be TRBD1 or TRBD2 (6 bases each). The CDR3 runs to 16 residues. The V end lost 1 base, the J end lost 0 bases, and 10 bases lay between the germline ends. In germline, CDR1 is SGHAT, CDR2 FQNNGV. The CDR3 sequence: CASSLVGGIAKNIQYF. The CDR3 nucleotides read TGTGCCAGCAGCTTAGTAGGGGGGATAGCCAAAAACATTCAGTACTTC. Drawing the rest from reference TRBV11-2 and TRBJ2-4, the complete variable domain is EAGVAQSPRYKIIEKRQSVAFWCNPISGHATLYWYQQILGQGPKLLIQFQNNGVVDDSQLPKDRFSAERLKGVDSTLKIQPAKLEDSAVYLCASSLVGGIAKNIQYFGAGTRLSVL.

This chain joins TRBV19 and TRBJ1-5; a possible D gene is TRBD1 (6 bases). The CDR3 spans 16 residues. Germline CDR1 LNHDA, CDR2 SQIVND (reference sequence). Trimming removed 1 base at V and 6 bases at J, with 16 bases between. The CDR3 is CASSIVGGGGRQPQHF. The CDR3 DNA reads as TGTGCCAGTAGTATAGTGGGCGGAGGGGGGCGTCAGCCCCAGCATTTT.

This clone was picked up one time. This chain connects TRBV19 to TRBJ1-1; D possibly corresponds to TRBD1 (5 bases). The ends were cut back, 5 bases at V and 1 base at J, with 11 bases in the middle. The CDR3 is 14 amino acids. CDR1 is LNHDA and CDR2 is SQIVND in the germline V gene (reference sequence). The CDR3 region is CASSWGRTNTEAFF. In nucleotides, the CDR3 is TGTGCCAGTAGTTGGGGACGGACGAACACTGAAGCTTTCTTT.

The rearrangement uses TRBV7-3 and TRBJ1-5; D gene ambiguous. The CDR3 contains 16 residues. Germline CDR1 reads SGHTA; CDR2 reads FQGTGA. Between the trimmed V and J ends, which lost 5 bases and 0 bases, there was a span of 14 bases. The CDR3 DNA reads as TGTGCCAGCAGCCTGTTGGCCCGGATTAGCAATCAGCCCCAGCATTTT. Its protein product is CASSLLARISNQPQHF.

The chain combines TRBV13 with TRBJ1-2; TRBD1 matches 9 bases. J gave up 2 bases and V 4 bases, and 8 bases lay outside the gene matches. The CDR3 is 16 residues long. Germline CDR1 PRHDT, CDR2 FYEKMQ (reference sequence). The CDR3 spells CASSSTGGLSNYGYTF. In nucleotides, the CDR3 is TGTGCCAGCAGCTCGACAGGGGGTCTATCAAACTATGGCTACACCTTC.

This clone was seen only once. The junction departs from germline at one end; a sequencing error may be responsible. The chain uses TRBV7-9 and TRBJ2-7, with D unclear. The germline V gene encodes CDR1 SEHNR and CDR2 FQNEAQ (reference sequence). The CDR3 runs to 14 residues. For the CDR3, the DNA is TGTGCCAGCAGCAACGAAGGGCTCTCCCACGAGCAGTACTTC. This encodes CASSNEGLSHEQYF. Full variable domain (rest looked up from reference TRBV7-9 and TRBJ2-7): DTGVSQNPRHKITKRGQNVTFRCDPISEHNRLYWYRQTLGQGPEFLTYFQNEAQLEKSRLLSDRFSAERPKGSFSTLEIQRTEQGDSAMYLCASSNEGLSHEQYFGPGTRLTVT.

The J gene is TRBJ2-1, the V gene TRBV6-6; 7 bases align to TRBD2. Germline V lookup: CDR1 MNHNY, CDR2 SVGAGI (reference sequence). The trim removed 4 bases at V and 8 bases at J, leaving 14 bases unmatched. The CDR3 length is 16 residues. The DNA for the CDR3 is TGTGCCAGCAGTTCCTTCCTCGGCGGGAGTGGGCATGAGCAGTTCTTC. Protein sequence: CASSSFLGGSGHEQFF.